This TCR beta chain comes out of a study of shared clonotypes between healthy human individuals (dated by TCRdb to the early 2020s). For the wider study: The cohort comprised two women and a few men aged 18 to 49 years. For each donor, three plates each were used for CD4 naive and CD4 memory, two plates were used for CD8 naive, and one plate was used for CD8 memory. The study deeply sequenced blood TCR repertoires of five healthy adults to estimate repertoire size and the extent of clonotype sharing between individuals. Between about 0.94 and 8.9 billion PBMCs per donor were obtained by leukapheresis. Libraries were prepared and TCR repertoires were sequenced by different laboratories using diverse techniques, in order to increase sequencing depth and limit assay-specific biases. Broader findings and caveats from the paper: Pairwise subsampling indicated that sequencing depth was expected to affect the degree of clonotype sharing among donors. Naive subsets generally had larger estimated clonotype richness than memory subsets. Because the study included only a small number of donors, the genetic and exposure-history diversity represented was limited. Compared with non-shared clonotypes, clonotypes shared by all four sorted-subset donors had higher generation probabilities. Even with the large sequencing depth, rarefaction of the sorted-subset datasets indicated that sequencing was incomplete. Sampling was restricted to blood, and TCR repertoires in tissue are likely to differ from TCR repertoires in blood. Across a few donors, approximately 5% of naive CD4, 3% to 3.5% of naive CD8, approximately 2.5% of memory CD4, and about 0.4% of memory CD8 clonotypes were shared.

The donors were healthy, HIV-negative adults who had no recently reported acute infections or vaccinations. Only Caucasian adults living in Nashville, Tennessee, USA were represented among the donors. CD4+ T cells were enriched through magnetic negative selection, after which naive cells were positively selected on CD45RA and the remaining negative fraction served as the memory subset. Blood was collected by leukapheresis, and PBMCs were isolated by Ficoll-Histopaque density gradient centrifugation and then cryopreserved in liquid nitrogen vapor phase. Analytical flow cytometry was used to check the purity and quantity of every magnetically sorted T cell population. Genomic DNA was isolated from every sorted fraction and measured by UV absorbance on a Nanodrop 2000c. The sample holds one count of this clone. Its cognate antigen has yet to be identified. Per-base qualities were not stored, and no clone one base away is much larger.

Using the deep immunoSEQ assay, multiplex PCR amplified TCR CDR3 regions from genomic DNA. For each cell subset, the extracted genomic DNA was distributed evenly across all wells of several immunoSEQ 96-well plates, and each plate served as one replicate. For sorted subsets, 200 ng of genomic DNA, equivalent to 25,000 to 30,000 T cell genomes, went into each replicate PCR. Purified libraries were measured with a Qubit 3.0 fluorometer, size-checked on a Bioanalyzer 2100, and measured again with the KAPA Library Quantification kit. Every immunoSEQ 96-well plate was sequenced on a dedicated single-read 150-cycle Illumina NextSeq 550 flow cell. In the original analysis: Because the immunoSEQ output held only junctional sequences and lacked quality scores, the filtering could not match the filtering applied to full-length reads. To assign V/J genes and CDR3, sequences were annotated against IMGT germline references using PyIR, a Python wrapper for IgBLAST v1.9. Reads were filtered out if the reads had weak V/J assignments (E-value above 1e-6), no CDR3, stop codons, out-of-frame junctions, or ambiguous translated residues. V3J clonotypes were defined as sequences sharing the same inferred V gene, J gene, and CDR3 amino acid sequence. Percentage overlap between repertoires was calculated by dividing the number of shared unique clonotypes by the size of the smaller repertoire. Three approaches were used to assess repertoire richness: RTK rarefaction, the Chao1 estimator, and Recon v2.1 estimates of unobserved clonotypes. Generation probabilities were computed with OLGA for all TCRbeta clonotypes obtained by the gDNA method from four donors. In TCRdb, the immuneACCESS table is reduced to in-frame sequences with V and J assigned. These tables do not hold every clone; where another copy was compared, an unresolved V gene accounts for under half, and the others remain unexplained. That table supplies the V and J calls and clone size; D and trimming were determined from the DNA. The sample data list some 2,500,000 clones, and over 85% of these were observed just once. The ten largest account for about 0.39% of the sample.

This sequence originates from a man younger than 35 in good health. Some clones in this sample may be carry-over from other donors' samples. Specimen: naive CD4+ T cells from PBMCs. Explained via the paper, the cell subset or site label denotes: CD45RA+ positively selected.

The CDR3 region has the sequence CASREDSYQPQHF. The sequenced DNA: TGTGCCAGCAGGGAGGATTCTTATCAGCCCCAGCATTTT. The chain couples TRBV5-8 to TRBJ1-5, with no confidently assigned D gene. There are 13 amino acids in the CDR3, from cysteine to phenylalanine inclusive. Of all the DNA, just the CDR3 is kept, 39 bases in frame from base 1. The V and J ends are trimmed by 5 bases and 5 bases, leaving 11 bases between them. According to the germline V gene, CDR1 reads SGHTS and CDR2 reads YDEGEE.